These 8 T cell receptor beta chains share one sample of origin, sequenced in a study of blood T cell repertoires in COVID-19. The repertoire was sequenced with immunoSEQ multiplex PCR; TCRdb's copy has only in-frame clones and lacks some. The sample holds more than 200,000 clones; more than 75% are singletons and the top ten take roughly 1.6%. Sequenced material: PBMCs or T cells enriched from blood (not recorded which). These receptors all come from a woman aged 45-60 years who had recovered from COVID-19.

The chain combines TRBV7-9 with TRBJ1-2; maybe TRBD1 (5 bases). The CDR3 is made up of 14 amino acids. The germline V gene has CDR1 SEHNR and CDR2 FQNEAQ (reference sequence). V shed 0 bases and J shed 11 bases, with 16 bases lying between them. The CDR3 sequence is CASSLASGTRGYTF. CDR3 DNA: TGTGCCAGCAGCTTAGCCTCAGGGACCCGGGGGTACACCTTC.

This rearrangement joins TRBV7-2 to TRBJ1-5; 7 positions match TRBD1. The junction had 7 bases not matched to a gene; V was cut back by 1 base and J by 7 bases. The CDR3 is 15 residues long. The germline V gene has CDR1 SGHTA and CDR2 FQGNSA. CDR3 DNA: TGTGCCAGCAGCTTAGAAGGGGGCGCAATGCAGCCCCAGCATTTT. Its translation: CASSLEGGAMQPQHF. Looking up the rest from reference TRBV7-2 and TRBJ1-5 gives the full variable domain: GAGVSQSPSNKVTEKGKDVELRCDPISGHTALYWYRQSLGQGLEFLIYFQGNSAPDKSGLPSDRFSAERTGGSVSTLTIQRTQQEDSAVYLCASSLEGGAMQPQHFGDGTRLSIL.

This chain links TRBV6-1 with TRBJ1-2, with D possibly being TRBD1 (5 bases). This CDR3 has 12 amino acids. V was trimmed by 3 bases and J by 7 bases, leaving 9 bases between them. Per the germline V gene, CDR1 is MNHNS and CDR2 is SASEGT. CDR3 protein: CASSDRVLGYTF. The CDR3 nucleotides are TGTGCCAGCAGTGACAGGGTTCTTGGCTACACCTTC.

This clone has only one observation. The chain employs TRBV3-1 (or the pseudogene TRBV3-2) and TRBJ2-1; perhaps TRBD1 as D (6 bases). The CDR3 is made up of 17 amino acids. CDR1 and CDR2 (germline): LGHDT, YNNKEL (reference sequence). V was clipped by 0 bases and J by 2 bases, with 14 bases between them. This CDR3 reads CASSQDSGEKTYNEQFF. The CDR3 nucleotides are TGTGCCAGCAGCCAAGATTCAGGGGAGAAAACCTACAATGAGCAGTTCTTC.

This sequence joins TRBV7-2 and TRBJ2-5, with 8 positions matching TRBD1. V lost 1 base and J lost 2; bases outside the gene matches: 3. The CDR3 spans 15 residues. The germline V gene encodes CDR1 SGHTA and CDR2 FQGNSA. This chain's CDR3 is CASSLGTGRQETQYF. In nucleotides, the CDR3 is TGTGCCAGCAGCTTAGGGACAGGGAGGCAAGAGACCCAGTACTTC.

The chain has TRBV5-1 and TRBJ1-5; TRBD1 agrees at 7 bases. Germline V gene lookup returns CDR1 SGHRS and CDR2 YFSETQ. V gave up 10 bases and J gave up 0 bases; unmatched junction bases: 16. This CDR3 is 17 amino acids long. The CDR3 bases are TGCGCCCGATCCAACAGGACAGGTTCACCTAGCAATCAGCCCCAGCATTTT. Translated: CARSNRTGSPSNQPQHF.

For the CDR3, the DNA is TGTGCCAGCCAAACGGAGCGGGGAACCGGGGAGCTGTTTTTT. It encodes CASQTERGTGELFF. The chain recombines TRBV2 with TRBJ2-2; TRBD2 agrees at 7 bases. Trimming at V came to 8 bases and at J to 5 bases, leaving 8 bases not matched to a gene. The CDR3 runs to 14 residues. CDR1 SNHLY and CDR2 FYNNEI come from the germline V gene.

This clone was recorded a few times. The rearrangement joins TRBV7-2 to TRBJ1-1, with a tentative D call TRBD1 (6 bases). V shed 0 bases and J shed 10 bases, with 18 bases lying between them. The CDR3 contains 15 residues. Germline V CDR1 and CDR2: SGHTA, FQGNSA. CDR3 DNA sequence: TGTGCCAGCAGCTTAGCTAAGGGGCAGGGGCTGGGAGCTTTCTTT. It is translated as CASSLAKGQGLGAFF.